Shown below are 13 T cell receptor beta chains from a single sample sequenced in a study of T cells in Graves' hyperthyroidism and ophthalmopathy. The investigators amplified TCR beta CDR3 regions from RNA transcripts. First-round RT-PCR with HTBI primers amplified the TCR CDR3 region. Using its own MiXCR run on the multiplex PCR reads, TCRdb lists one record per CDR3 protein. The data show about 400,000 distinct CDR3 sequences, 11% to 15% seen once. Material: blood. These receptors all come from a man in his fifties or sixties with Graves' ophthalmopathy.

This sequence joins TRBV2 and TRBJ1-3; D is unresolved. Trimming cost V 3 bases and J 4 bases, with 13 bases left between them. This CDR3 region has 15 residues. CDR1 and CDR2 (germline): SNHLY, FYNNEI. CDR3 region: CASSEYSTEGNTIYF. CDR3 sequence (DNA): TGTGCCAGCAGTGAGTACAGTACGGAAGGAAACACCATATATTTT.

This clonotype has at least ten counts. The chain couples TRBV27 to TRBJ1-5, with D perhaps TRBD1 (6 bases). The CDR3 consists of 15 residues. The germline V and J ends were trimmed by 0 bases and 4 bases, with 10 bases remaining between them. The germline V gene encodes CDR1 MNHEY and CDR2 SMNVEV (reference sequence). CDR3 residues: CASSLSWDNNQPQHF. CDR3 nucleotide sequence: TGTGCCAGCAGTTTATCCTGGGACAATAATCAGCCCCAGCATTTT.

This clonotype was observed a handful of times. The chain couples TRBV25-1 to TRBJ2-1; no clear D gene. This CDR3 is built from 11 residues. Trimming removed 7 bases from V and 6 bases from J, with 7 bases in between. Germline assignment: CDR1 MGHDK and CDR2 SYGVNS. CDR3 amino acids: CASMGINEQFF. DNA of the CDR3: TGTGCCAGCATGGGGATCAATGAGCAGTTCTTC.

This clonotype appeared once. The chain links TRBV7-8 to TRBJ2-6; the D is unclear. V was shortened by 6 bases and J by 2 bases, with 8 bases between the two germline ends. The germline CDR1 and CDR2 sequences are SGHVS and FQNEAQ. CDR3 length: 14 amino acids. DNA of the CDR3: TGTGCCAGCAGAAAGACGGCTGGGGCCAACGTCCTGACTTTC. Residues: CASRKTAGANVLTF.

There are many counts of this clonotype. This chain links TRBV20-1 with TRBJ2-3; D not resolved. Germline V gene lookup returns CDR1 DFQATT and CDR2 SNEGSKA (reference sequence). V lost 2 bases and J 2 bases, leaving 17 bases between the germline ends. CDR3 size: 16 residues. The CDR3 here is CSARPLGNELTDTQYF. The CDR3 DNA reads as TGCAGTGCTAGACCCCTTGGCAATGAGCTCACAGATACGCAGTATTTT.

This clonotype was observed a single time. The rearrangement joins TRBV4-2 to TRBJ2-7; tentatively, D is TRBD1 (6 bases). This CDR3 comprises 15 residues. Trimming stripped 0 bases from V and 0 bases from J, with 9 bases between. Germline V gene data show CDR1 as LGHNA and CDR2 as YNFKEQ. The chain's CDR3 is CASSQDRTDSYEQYF. For the CDR3, the DNA is TGTGCCAGCAGCCAAGATAGGACAGACTCCTACGAGCAGTACTTC.

In its sample, this clonotype was seen a few times. The chain uses TRBV15 and TRBJ2-1; no clear D. The CDR3 covers 16 residues. Germline CDR1 is LNHNV and CDR2 is YYDKDF (reference sequence). The V and J ends lost 0 bases and 0 bases respectively, with 9 bases between them. The CDR3 DNA is TGTGCCACCAGCAGAGATCGCCTAGGCTCCTACAATGAGCAGTTCTTC. Its translation: CATSRDRLGSYNEQFF.

This clonotype was seen at least ten times. The chain links TRBV5-1 to TRBJ2-1; 9 bases are shared with TRBD1. Germline lookup yields CDR1 SGHRS and CDR2 YFSETQ. The CDR3 is made up of 13 amino acids. V trimming: 3 bases; J trimming: 5 bases; junction bases outside the gene matches: 0. In DNA, the CDR3 is TGCGCCAGCAGCTGGACAGGGGACAATGAGCAGTTCTTC. It encodes CASSWTGDNEQFF.

With respect to this clonotype: One end of the junction is discordant with germline, which a read error may explain. The chain uses TRBV10-3 and TRBJ2-2; TRBD1 matches at 7 bases. The germline CDR1 and CDR2 sequences are ENHRY and SYGVKD. The CDR3 covers 14 residues. CDR3 sequence (DNA): TGTGCCATGATGGGACAGCTCAACATCGGGGAGCTGTTTTTT. It specifies CAMMGQLNIGELFF.

This clonotype was picked up many times. V is TRBV5-1 and J is TRBJ1-4; D is perhaps TRBD1 (6 bases). V shed 3 bases and J shed 8 bases, with 14 bases lying between them. CDR3 length equals 14 residues. CDR1 is SGHRS, CDR2 YFSETQ, per germline. Here the CDR3 DNA reads TGCGCCAGCAGCTCACGGACAGTCGGAGAAAAACTGTTTTTT. As protein: CASSSRTVGEKLFF.

This clonotype has only a few counts. The rearrangement links TRBV24-1 to TRBJ2-1, with D maybe TRBD2 (6 bases). Looked up from germline, CDR1 is KGHDR and CDR2 is SFDVKD. Trimming stripped 5 bases from V and 8 bases from J, with 18 bases between. The CDR3 has 15 residues. CDR3 region: CATSGVGTLIHEQFF. The CDR3, as DNA: TGTGCCACCAGTGGTGTAGGGACTCTTATCCATGAGCAGTTCTTC.

At least ten counts were recorded for this clonotype. The chain's CDR3 is CASSPHYSGEQYF. Written as DNA, the CDR3 is TGTGCCAGCAGTCCTCACTATTCGGGCGAGCAGTACTTC. This rearrangement joins TRBV28 to TRBJ2-7; D call uncertain. V gave up 5 bases and J gave up 6 bases, with 14 bases separating them. Germline loops: CDR1 MDHEN, CDR2 SYDVKM. The length of the CDR3 is 13 residues.

This clonotype was observed many times. This chain joins TRBV7-9 and TRBJ1-1; maybe TRBD1 (5 bases). Trimming took off 4 bases at V and 3 bases at J, with 15 bases between the two ends. The CDR3 runs 15 residues. Germline loops: CDR1 SEHNR, CDR2 FQNEAQ (reference sequence). The CDR3 spells CASSWAQGSDTEAFF. The CDR3 DNA reads TGTGCCAGCAGCTGGGCCCAGGGTAGCGACACTGAAGCTTTCTTT.